These 4 T cell receptor beta chains originate from one sample sequenced in a study of CD8 T cells in ankylosing spondylitis. TCRdb reprocessed the 5' RACE reads via MiXCR and lists one record per CDR3 protein. Of a few hundred thousand distinct CDR3 sequences detected, roughly a tenth appear once; the ten largest clones hold 6% to 7.5%. Input material: blood, either unsorted or a sorted T cell fraction (not recorded which). These receptors were collected from a male donor with ankylosing spondylitis or in good health (not recorded which).

This clonotype was counted ten times or more. The V call is TRBV5-1, the J call TRBJ2-2, with D hard to call. Trimming left V 5 bases short and J 5 bases short, with 10 bases between. CDR3 length: 13 amino acids. CDR1 is SGHRS and CDR2 is YFSETQ in the germline V gene. The CDR3 DNA reads TGCGCCAGCAGGGTTGAAAAAACCGGGGAGCTGTTTTTT. Translation: CASRVEKTGELFF.

This clonotype was detected many times. The V gene is TRBV9, the J gene TRBJ1-1; tentatively, D is TRBD1 (6 bases). V lost 2 bases and J lost 4, with 12 bases in between. This CDR3 comprises 14 residues. From germline, CDR1 is SGDLS and CDR2 YYNGEE. For the CDR3, the DNA is TGTGCCAGCAGCGTCGGGGGGCGGGGCACTGAAGCTTTCTTT. Encoded protein: CASSVGGRGTEAFF. Drawing the rest from reference TRBV9 and TRBJ1-1, the complete variable domain is DSGVTQTPKHLITATGQRVTLRCSPRSGDLSVYWYQQSLDQGLQFLIQYYNGEERAKGNILERFSAQQFPDLHSELNLSSLELGDSALYFCASSVGGRGTEAFFGQGTRLTVV.

Regarding this clonotype: The CDR3 end shows no conserved phenylalanine or tryptophan, and so a read error is likely. The rearrangement links TRBV3-1 to TRBJ2-5; D is unclear. Per germline, CDR1 LGHDT and CDR2 YNNKEL (reference sequence). The V end lost 1 base, the J end lost 5 bases, and 17 bases lay between the germline ends. The CDR3 is 16 residues long. This chain's CDR3 is CASSQGPFGGIETQYY. CDR3 bases: TGTGCCAGCAGCCAAGGTCCCTTTGGTGGCATTGAGACCCAGTACTAC.

This clonotype has at least ten counts. The rearrangement uses TRBV6-1 and TRBJ2-7; TRBD1 matches 9 bases. Germline V lookup: CDR1 MNHNS, CDR2 SASEGT. The CDR3 sequence is 15 residues long. J gave up 4 bases and V 7 bases, and 11 bases lay outside the gene matches. The DNA of the CDR3 is TGTGCCAGCACTAGAGCGGGGACAGGGACTTACGAGCAGTACTTC. Translation gives CASTRAGTGTYEQYF.